These 19 T cell receptor beta chains came from one sample sequenced in a study of cytomegalovirus exposure and HLA in healthy donors. Primers: 60 Vbeta forward and 13 Jbeta reverse. Here immunoSEQ multiplex PCR was the method, and the copy in TCRdb shows in-frame clones only, minus some. The table gives about 170,000 clones; the top ten clones make up about 1.2% of it. Sequencing was carried out using PBMCs. These receptor sequences come from a woman aged 55-69 years in good health and CMV-seronegative.

In the case of this clone: The same CDR3 is also encoded by other DNA sequences in this sample. The chain links TRBV5-6 to TRBJ1-5; the D gene is possibly TRBD1 (5 bases). Germline V lookup: CDR1 SGHDT, CDR2 YYEEEE. The CDR3 totals 16 residues. Trimming pared 0 bases from V and 2 bases from J, leaving 12 bases between. The CDR3 coding sequence is TGTGCCAGCAGCTTGGCTGGGGCTAGAGGCAATCAGCCCCAGCATTTT. It encodes CASSLAGARGNQPQHF.

J is TRBJ1-4 and V is TRBV18; unclear D gene. Per the germline V gene, CDR1 is KGHSH and CDR2 is LQKENI. V lost 1 base and J 8 bases, leaving 8 bases between the germline ends. CDR3 length: 13 residues. CDR3 DNA sequence: TGTGCCAGCTCACCACGGTCGGAGGAAAAACTGTTTTTT. This codes for CASSPRSEEKLFF.

The chain joins TRBV10-1 to TRBJ1-1; D not certain. Germline CDR1 and CDR2: WNHNN and SYGVQD (reference sequence). The V end lost 0 bases, the J end lost 6 bases, and 23 bases lay between the germline ends. This CDR3 has 18 residues. CDR3 loop: CASSESEEAHKGGSEAFF. CDR3 nucleotides: TGCGCCAGCAGTGAGTCGGAGGAGGCCCATAAGGGAGGCTCTGAAGCTTTCTTT.

With respect to this clone: Distinct nucleotide sequences in the sample also encode this CDR3. The gene calls are TRBV18 and TRBJ1-1; the match to TRBD1 covers 9 bases. Germline loops: CDR1 KGHSH, CDR2 LQKENI. Trimming cost V 6 bases and J 5 bases; bases outside gene matches: 7. The CDR3 loop spans 14 amino acids. CDR3 amino acids: CASSPGQGRTEAFF. In DNA, the CDR3 is TGTGCCAGCTCCCCGGGACAGGGCCGGACTGAAGCTTTCTTT.

The genes are TRBV9 and TRBJ1-1; no definite D call. The CDR3 contains 12 residues. V lost 0 bases and J 5 bases, leaving 5 bases between the germline ends. The germline gives CDR1 SGDLS, CDR2 YYNGEE. The chain's CDR3 is CASSVAGTEAFF. In DNA, the CDR3 is TGTGCCAGCAGCGTAGCGGGAACTGAAGCTTTCTTT.

The rearrangement joins TRBV7-8 to TRBJ1-2; D remains unclear. V lost 4 bases, J lost 8 bases, and 11 bases lay in between. CDR3 size: 12 residues. The germline CDR1 and CDR2 sequences are SGHVS and FQNEAQ. CDR3 residues: CASSSDIVGYTF. The CDR3 nucleotides read TGTGCCAGCAGCTCTGACATCGTCGGCTACACCTTC.

The genes are TRBV25-1 and TRBJ2-1, with a tentative D call TRBD1 (6 bases). V gave up 9 bases and J gave up 2 bases, with 11 bases separating them. The CDR3 has 13 amino acids. Germline V gene sequence: CDR1 MGHDK, CDR2 SYGVNS. The CDR3 protein is CASHEGAYNEQFF. For the CDR3, the DNA is TGTGCCAGTCACGAGGGGGCCTACAATGAGCAGTTCTTC.

V and J are TRBV7-2 and TRBJ1-1; 7 bases are shared with TRBD1. The CDR3 covers 16 residues. Germline assignment: CDR1 SGHTA and CDR2 FQGNSA. The junction had 6 bases not matched to a gene; V was cut back by 1 base and J by 1 base. The CDR3 region is CASSLVVRTGNTEAFF. The CDR3 coding sequence is TGTGCCAGCAGCTTAGTAGTCAGGACAGGGAACACTGAAGCTTTCTTT.

This chain connects TRBV4-2 to TRBJ2-7; D is uncertain. The CDR3 sequence is 15 residues long. Germline CDR1 and CDR2: LGHNA and YNFKEQ. V was pared by 0 bases and J by 0 bases, with 9 bases between. The DNA of the CDR3 is TGTGCCAGCAGCCAAGAAGGCGGTAGCTCCTACGAGCAGTACTTC. Its protein product is CASSQEGGSSYEQYF.

This chain connects TRBV10-3 to TRBJ1-1; D is unclear. The germline V gene has CDR1 ENHRY and CDR2 SYGVKD. The CDR3 has 12 residues. V was pared by 4 bases and J by 10 bases, with 13 bases between. CDR3 amino acids: CAISGPGGLAFF. The CDR3 region has the DNA TGTGCCATCAGTGGGCCAGGTGGGTTAGCTTTCTTT.

The chain combines TRBV7-9 with TRBJ1-4; D unclear. The CDR3 consists of 15 residues. Germline V gives CDR1 SEHNR, CDR2 FQNEAQ (reference sequence). V lost 2 bases and J 5 bases, leaving 12 bases between the germline ends. The CDR3 loop is CASSLYGRINEKLFF. The CDR3 bases are TGTGCCAGCAGCTTATATGGCAGAATAAATGAAAAACTGTTTTTT. The full variable domain, completed using reference TRBV7-9 and TRBJ1-4, is DTGVSQNPRHKITKRGQNVTFRCDPISEHNRLYWYRQTLGQGPEFLTYFQNEAQLEKSRLLSDRFSAERPKGSFSTLEIQRTEQGDSAMYLCASSLYGRINEKLFFGSGTQLSVL.

The rearrangement links TRBV19 to TRBJ2-6, with 10 bases fitting TRBD1. This CDR3 has 16 amino acids. Germline CDR1 and CDR2: LNHDA and SQIVND (reference sequence). With V trimmed by 4 bases and J by 4 bases, 4 bases remained unmatched. The CDR3 sequence is CASSRQGAGGANVLTF. CDR3 DNA sequence: TGTGCCAGTAGTAGACAGGGGGCTGGAGGGGCCAACGTCCTGACTTTC.

The chain joins TRBV10-3 to TRBJ2-3; 7 positions agree with TRBD2. Germline CDR1 ENHRY, CDR2 SYGVKD. CDR3 length: 15 amino acids. The junction had 8 bases not matched to a gene; V was cut back by 4 bases and J by 4 bases. CDR3 region: CAISGHTAGADTQYF. DNA for the CDR3: TGTGCCATCAGTGGTCACACCGCGGGGGCAGATACGCAGTATTTT.

The chain has TRBV5-1 and TRBJ1-2; no clear D gene. Germline V lookup: CDR1 SGHRS, CDR2 YFSETQ. This CDR3 comprises 15 residues. V was pared by 0 bases and J by 0 bases, with 9 bases between. CDR3 residues: CASSLDPGSNYGYTF. The CDR3 DNA reads as TGCGCCAGCAGCTTGGATCCCGGTTCTAACTATGGCTACACCTTC.

This rearrangement joins TRBV18 to TRBJ1-2; 9 nucleotides line up with TRBD1. After removal of 3 bases from V and 6 bases from J, the junction contained 5 bases not matched to a gene. The CDR3 is 14 amino acids. CDR1 is KGHSH, CDR2 LQKENI, per germline. CDR3 DNA sequence: TGTGCCAGCTCACCTGGGGACAGGGTAAATGGCTACACCTTC. Protein: CASSPGDRVNGYTF.

In DNA form, the CDR3 reads TGTGCCAGCAGTAACCTAGCGAACGCCTACGAGCAGTACTTC. Translated, it gives CASSNLANAYEQYF. The chain has TRBV27 and TRBJ2-7; D is perhaps TRBD2 (6 bases). CDR1 is MNHEY and CDR2 is SMNVEV in the germline V gene (reference sequence). V was pared by 5 bases and J by 2 bases, with 13 bases between. The CDR3 covers 14 residues.

This sequence joins TRBV4-2 and TRBJ1-5, with D possibly matching TRBD1 (6 bases). Germline V gene lookup returns CDR1 LGHNA and CDR2 YNFKEQ. The V end was cut by 2 bases, the J end by 5 bases, with 19 bases between. CDR3 length: 17 residues. The CDR3 DNA sequence: TGTGCCAGCAGCCAACAGATAGGGGGGGAAGTTGATCAGCCCCAGCATTTT. The encoded protein is CASSQQIGGEVDQPQHF.

V gene TRBV29-1 combines with J gene TRBJ2-2, with D perhaps matching TRBD2 (6 bases). V was shortened by 3 bases and J by 2 bases, with 10 bases between the two germline ends. Germline CDR1 is SQVTM and CDR2 is ANQGSEA. This CDR3 comprises 14 residues. Here the CDR3 DNA reads TGCAGCGTTGATGCGGGGATCAACACCGGGGAGCTGTTTTTT. This encodes CSVDAGINTGELFF.

The V and J genes are TRBV2 and TRBJ1-2; 10 nucleotides align to TRBD1. This CDR3 comprises 13 residues. After removal of 6 bases from V and 3 bases from J, the junction contained 1 base not matched to a gene. Germline V CDR1 and CDR2: SNHLY, FYNNEI. The CDR3 sequence is CASRTGGHYGYTF. The CDR3 DNA reads TGTGCCAGCAGGACAGGGGGCCACTATGGCTACACCTTC.